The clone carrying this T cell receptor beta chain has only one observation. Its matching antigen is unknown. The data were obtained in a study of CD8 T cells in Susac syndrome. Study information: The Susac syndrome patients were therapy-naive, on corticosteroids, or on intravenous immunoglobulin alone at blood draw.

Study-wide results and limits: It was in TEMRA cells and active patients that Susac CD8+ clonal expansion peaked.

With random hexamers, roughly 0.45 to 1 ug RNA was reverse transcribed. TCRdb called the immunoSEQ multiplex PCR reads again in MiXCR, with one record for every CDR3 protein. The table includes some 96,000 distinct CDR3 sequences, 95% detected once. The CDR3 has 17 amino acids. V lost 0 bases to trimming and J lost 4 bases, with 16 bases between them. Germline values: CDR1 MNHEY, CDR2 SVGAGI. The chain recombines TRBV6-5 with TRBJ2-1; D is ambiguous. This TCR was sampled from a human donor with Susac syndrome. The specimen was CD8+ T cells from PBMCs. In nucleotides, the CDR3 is TGTGCCAGCAGTTACTCGAGTTCAGTAGTACGGTACAATGAGCAGTTCTTC. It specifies CASSYSSSVVRYNEQFF.